A selection of T cell receptor beta chains follows, all from one sample in a study of T cells in Graves' hyperthyroidism and ophthalmopathy. TCRdb called the multiplex PCR reads again in MiXCR, with one record for every CDR3 protein. The sample includes about 590,000 distinct CDR3 sequences, 12% to 15% of them seen just once. The sample consisted of blood. These receptors came from a woman between 18 and 29 years old with Graves' ophthalmopathy. Both conserved end residues are part of each CDR3. A D gene is named only where the DNA matches it firmly. The size of a clone is reported for some rows only, either as once, few or many, or as a class for expanded clones.

CDR3 DNA | CDR3 protein | clone size | V gene | D gene | J gene
TGCGCCAGCAGCTTGGGGGGACAGCCCAATCAGCCCCAGCATTTT | CASSLGGQPNQPQHF | many | TRBV5-1 | TRBD1 | TRBJ1-5
TGTGCCAGCAGTTTATATGGGAGAGCCTACGAGCAGTACTTC | CASSLYGRAYEQYF | many | TRBV12-3/TRBV12-4 | . | TRBJ2-7
TGTGCCAGCAGCCGGGGACAGGGGGTGGCAGATACGCAGTATTTT | CASSRGQGVADTQYF | . | TRBV6-1 | TRBD1 | TRBJ2-3
TGTGCCAGTAGTATTGGCACCGGGTCCGGGACTGAAGCTTTCTTT | CASSIGTGSGTEAFF | . | TRBV19 | . | TRBJ1-1
TGTGCCAGCAGTTTTGGGACAGGTCTGATCTACGAGCAGTACTTC | CASSFGTGLIYEQYF | few | TRBV6-1 | TRBD1 | TRBJ2-7
TGTGCCAGCAGACAGGGAGGTCAGCCCCAGCATTTT | CASRQGGQPQHF | many | TRBV27 | . | TRBJ1-5
TGTGCCAGCAGCCCCTCGGGCAATCGGGGCTACACCTTC | CASSPSGNRGYTF | many | TRBV7-2 | . | TRBJ1-2
TGTGCCAGCAGCTTAGGGGACAGGAACCAAGAGACCCAGTACTTC | CASSLGDRNQETQYF | many | TRBV7-9 | TRBD1 | TRBJ2-5
TGTGCCATCAGCCTTGGGACAGGTGATAACTACGAGCAGTACTTC | CAISLGTGDNYEQYF | many | TRBV10-3 | TRBD1 | TRBJ2-7
TGCGCCAGCAGCCAGGGACTAGCGGGAGGAGGGGCTATCGCCGGGGAGCTGTTTTTT | CASSQGLAGGGAIAGELFF | . | TRBV4-3 | TRBD2 | TRBJ2-2
TGTGCCAGCAGCTTCTCAGGACTAGCGGGAGGGCCCGGAGCCAAAAACATTCAGTACTTC | CASSFSGLAGGPGAKNIQYF | many | TRBV5-5 | TRBD2 | TRBJ2-4
TGTGCCAGTAGTACTTACAATCAGCCCCAGCATTTT | CASSTYNQPQHF | . | TRBV19 | . | TRBJ1-5
TGTGCCAGCAGTTACCCGCCGGGAGACACTGAAGCTTTCTTT | CASSYPPGDTEAFF | . | TRBV6-5 | . | TRBJ1-1
TGTGCCAGCAGCTTAGGTTGGGGGGACAGGGGGCTCGGGGCCAACGTCCTGACTTTC | CASSLGWGDRGLGANVLTF | . | TRBV11-3 | TRBD1 | TRBJ2-6
TGTGCCAGCCCTCTAGGGGAGCTGTTTTTT | CASPLGELFF | . | TRBV27 | . | TRBJ2-2
TGTGCCAGCAGCGCGTGGGACGGTTCCTACGAGCAGTACTTC | CASSAWDGSYEQYF | . | TRBV7-3 | . | TRBJ2-7
TGCAGTGCTAGCTCAGACAGGAATCAGCCCCAGCATTTT | CSASSDRNQPQHF | few | TRBV20-1 | . | TRBJ1-5
TGTGCCAGCAGCCAAGGGACAGTGAACACCGGGGAGCTGTTTTTT | CASSQGTVNTGELFF | . | TRBV4-2 | . | TRBJ2-2
TGTGCCAGCAGCTTAACGGGCCCAAACAATGAGCAGTTCTTC | CASSLTGPNNEQFF | . | TRBV7-3 | . | TRBJ2-1
TGTGCCACCCGCCCTCTAGCGCTCTCCTACAATGAGCAGTTCTTC | CATRPLALSYNEQFF | many | TRBV2 | . | TRBJ2-1
TGCAGTGCTAGGCGACAGGGGGGGAGCTCCTACGAGCAGTACTTC | CSARRQGGSSYEQYF | many | TRBV20-1 | TRBD1 | TRBJ2-7
TGTGCCAGCTCACCCCTAACAGGACTAGCGGGGAACACCGGGGAGCTGTTTTTT | CASSPLTGLAGNTGELFF | once | TRBV28 | TRBD2 | TRBJ2-2
TGTGCCTGGAGCGGTGATGGGGTGGAGGGGAAGACCCAGTACTTC | CAWSGDGVEGKTQYF | many | TRBV30 | . | TRBJ2-5
TGTGCCAGCAGCTTTCGCGGCAGAGCCGGGGAGCTGTTTTTT | CASSFRGRAGELFF | few | TRBV5-8 | . | TRBJ2-2
TGTGCCAGCAGCGTAGAGCGGACCCAAGAGACCCAGTACTTC | CASSVERTQETQYF | many | TRBV9 | . | TRBJ2-5
TGTGCCACCCTAAGTTGGGGGGCCGAAAAACTGTTTTTT | CATLSWGAEKLFF | few | TRBV28 | . | TRBJ1-4
TGTGCCAGCAGTTACTCGGGGGGGGGCACAGATACGCAGTATTTT | CASSYSGGGTDTQYF | many | TRBV6-5 | TRBD2 | TRBJ2-3
TGTGCCAGCAGCGGACAGACTAGCGCGCCCTACAATGAGCAGTTCTTC | CASSGQTSAPYNEQFF | many | TRBV11-2 | TRBD2 | TRBJ2-1
TGTGCCAGCAGCTTGTACGCGCCTTCAGGGGAGACCCAGTACTTC | CASSLYAPSGETQYF | . | TRBV11-2 | . | TRBJ2-5
TGTGCCAGCAGGAGCGGGAGTCACCATGAGCAGTTCTTC | CASRSGSHHEQFF | few | TRBV9 | TRBD2 | TRBJ2-1
TGTGCCAGCACTCCTACCCGGTTGACGGAATACTATGGCTACACCTTC | CASTPTRLTEYYGYTF | many | TRBV27 | . | TRBJ1-2